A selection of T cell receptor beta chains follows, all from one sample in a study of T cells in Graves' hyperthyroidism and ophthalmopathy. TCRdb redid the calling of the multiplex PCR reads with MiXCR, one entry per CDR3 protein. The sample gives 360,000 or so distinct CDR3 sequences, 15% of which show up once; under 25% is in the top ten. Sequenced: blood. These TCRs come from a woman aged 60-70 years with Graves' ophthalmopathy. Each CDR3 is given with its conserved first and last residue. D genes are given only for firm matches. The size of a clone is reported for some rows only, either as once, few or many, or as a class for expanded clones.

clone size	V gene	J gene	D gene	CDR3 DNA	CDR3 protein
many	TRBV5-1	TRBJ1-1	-	TGCGCCAGCAGCTTGGGTGTAGCCAACACTGAAGCTTTCTTT	CASSLGVANTEAFF
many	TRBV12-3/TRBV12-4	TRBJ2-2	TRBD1	TGTGCCAGCAGCGCGACAGGGGCGAACACCGGGGAGCTGTTTTTT	CASSATGANTGELFF
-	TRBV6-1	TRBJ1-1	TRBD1	TGTGCCAGCAGTGTACTCGGGACAGGGAACACTGAAGCTTTCTTT	CASSVLGTGNTEAFF
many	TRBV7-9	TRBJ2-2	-	TGTGCCAGCAGCTTGCCCCGTTCGGGCACCGGGGAGCTGTTTTTT	CASSLPRSGTGELFF
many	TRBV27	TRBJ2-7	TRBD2	TGTGCCAGCAGTTTACAAGCGGGAGGGGGGACCTACGAGCAGTACTTC	CASSLQAGGGTYEQYF
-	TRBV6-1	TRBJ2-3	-	TGTGCCACCTCACGGGAGAGGGGCACAGATACGCAGTATTTT	CATSRERGTDTQYF
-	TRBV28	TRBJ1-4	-	TGTGCCAGCAGCTCCGAATCCGGGCTAACAACTAATGAAAAACTGTTTTTT	CASSSESGLTTNEKLFF
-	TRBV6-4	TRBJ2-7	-	TGTGCCAGCAGCCTCGACAGCCGATACGAGCAGTACTTC	CASSLDSRYEQYF
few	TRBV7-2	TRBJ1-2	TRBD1	TGTGCCAGCAGCTCTAGACAGGGTTTCGGCTACACCTTC	CASSSRQGFGYTF
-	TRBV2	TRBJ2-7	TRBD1	TGTGCCAGCAGTGAAGGCGTGGTGAGGGACAGGAGCTCCTACGAGCAGTACTTC	CASSEGVVRDRSSYEQYF
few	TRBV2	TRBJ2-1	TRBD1	TGTGCCAGCACCCGGACAGGAAAATACAATGAGCAGTTCTTC	CASTRTGKYNEQFF
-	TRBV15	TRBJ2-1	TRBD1	TGTGCCACCGGCAGGGACAGGGCCCACAATGAGCAGTTCTTC	CATGRDRAHNEQFF
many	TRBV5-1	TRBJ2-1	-	TGCGCCAGCAGCTTGACAGGGAGGAACCACAATGAGCAGTTCTTC	CASSLTGRNHNEQFF
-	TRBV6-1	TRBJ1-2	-	TGTGCCAGCACATCGACGGACCTCTATGGCTACACCTTC	CASTSTDLYGYTF
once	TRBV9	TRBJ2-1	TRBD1	TGTGCCAGCAGCGTAGCGGGACAGGGGTTGAGCAATGAGCAGTTCTTC	CASSVAGQGLSNEQFF
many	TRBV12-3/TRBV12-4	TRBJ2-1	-	TGTGCCAGCAGTTTATTTGGTGAGCAGTTCTTC	CASSLFGEQFF
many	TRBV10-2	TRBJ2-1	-	TGCGCCAGCAGGGACATAACTAGCAGATCCTACAATGAGCAGTTCTTC	CASRDITSRSYNEQFF
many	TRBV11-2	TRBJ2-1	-	TGTGCCAGCAGCTCCGAGAAGAATGAGCAGTTCTTC	CASSSEKNEQFF
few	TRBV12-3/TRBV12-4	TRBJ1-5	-	TGTGCCAGCAGAGCGTGGGAAGGCAATCAGCCCCAGCATTTT	CASRAWEGNQPQHF
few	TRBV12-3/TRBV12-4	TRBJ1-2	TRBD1	TGTGCCAGCAGGGCCGGGACAGGGGTGGGCTACACCTTC	CASRAGTGVGYTF
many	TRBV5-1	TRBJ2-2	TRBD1	TGCGCCAGCAGCCCGGGACAGGGGGCGAGCGGGGAGCTGTTTTTT	CASSPGQGASGELFF
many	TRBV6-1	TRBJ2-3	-	TGTGCCAGCGGTAGCGGCCGCGCAGATACGCAGTATTTT	CASGSGRADTQYF
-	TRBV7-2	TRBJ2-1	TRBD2	TGTGCCAGCAGTTGGACTAGCGGGACGAACAATGAGCAGTTCTTC	CASSWTSGTNNEQFF
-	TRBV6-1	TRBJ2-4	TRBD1	TGTGCCACTGGGGTGGGGACAGGGGGCCAATGGGCCAAAAACATTCAGTACTTC	CATGVGTGGQWAKNIQYF
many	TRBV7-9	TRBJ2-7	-	TGTGCCAGCAGCTTAGCTCAGGGGGGGGCGCAGATCTACGAGCAGTACTTC	CASSLAQGGAQIYEQYF
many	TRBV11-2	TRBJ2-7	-	TGTGCCAGCAGCTTAGAACGGGTGGGGGAGCAGTACTTC	CASSLERVGEQYF
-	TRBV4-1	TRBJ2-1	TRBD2	TGCGCCAGCAGCCGTCCCAGGAGCGGGAGTGGACATGAGCAGTTCTTC	CASSRPRSGSGHEQFF
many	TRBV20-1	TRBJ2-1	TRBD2	TGCAGTGCTCGATCTAGCGGGAGTATCGCCTACAATGAGCAGTTCTTC	CSARSSGSIAYNEQFF